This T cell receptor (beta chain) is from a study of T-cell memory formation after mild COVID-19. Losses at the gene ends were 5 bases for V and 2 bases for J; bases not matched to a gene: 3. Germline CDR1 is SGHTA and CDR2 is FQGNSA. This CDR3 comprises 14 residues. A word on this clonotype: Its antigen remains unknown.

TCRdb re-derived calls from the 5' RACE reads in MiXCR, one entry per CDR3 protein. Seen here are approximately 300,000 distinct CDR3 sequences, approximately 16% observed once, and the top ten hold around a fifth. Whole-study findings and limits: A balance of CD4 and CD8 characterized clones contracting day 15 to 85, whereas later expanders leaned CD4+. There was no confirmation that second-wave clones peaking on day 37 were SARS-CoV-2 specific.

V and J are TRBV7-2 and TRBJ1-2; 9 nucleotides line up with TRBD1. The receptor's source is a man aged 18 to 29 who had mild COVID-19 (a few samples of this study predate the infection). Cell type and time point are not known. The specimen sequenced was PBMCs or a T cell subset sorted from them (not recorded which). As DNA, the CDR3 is TGTGCCAGCAGCAGGACAGGGGTCAACTATGGCTACACCTTC. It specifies CASSRTGVNYGYTF.